This T cell receptor (beta chain) was sequenced for a study of glioma-infiltrating T cells after dendritic cell vaccination. On the study more broadly: Autologous tumor lysate-pulsed dendritic cell vaccination was given between the early 2000s and the early 2010s.

Turning to this clone: Its antigen remains unidentified.

Study-wide results and limits: Higher TCR clonality did not directly relate to longer survival.

TCRdb's copy holds only in-frame clones and misses some; the assay was immunoSEQ multiplex PCR. Of fewer than 85,000 clones listed, around 86% are singletons. The CDR3 spans 22 residues. The V gene end was trimmed by 2 bases and the J gene end by 0 bases; junction bases not matched to a gene: 19. The clonotype originates from a human donor with glioblastoma. Specimen: blood, collected before dendritic cell vaccination. The chain uses TRBV23-1 and TRBJ1-6, with TRBD1 matching over 7 bases. TRBV23-1 is annotated as an ORF whose role is uncertain. The CDR3 here is CASSQSRDRDQPGSSYNSPLHF. The CDR3 nucleotides read TGCGCCAGCAGTCAAAGCCGGGACAGAGATCAACCGGGGAGCTCCTATAATTCACCCCTCCACTTT.